This T cell receptor beta chain was identified in a study of T cell repertoires in ileal Crohn's disease. Per germline, CDR1 SGHDT and CDR2 YYEEEE. With 4 bases clipped from V and 6 bases from J, the junction kept 6 bases outside the gene matches. The CDR3 spans 15 residues. The table came from immunoSEQ multiplex PCR; TCRdb's copy has only in-frame clones and leaves some out. The sample shows 5,000 or so clones, roughly 80% of them seen only once. The TCR was taken from an adult with Crohn's disease. V is TRBV5-6 and J is TRBJ1-6; TRBD1 matches at 8 bases. The sequenced sample was ileal tissue. The CDR3 region has the DNA TGTGCCAGCAGCAGAAACAGGGGGTTTAATTCACCCCTCCACTTT. Its translation is CASSRNRGFNSPLHF.